One sample yielded the 10 T cell receptor beta chains listed below, sequenced in a study of post-analysis software for immune sequencing data (dated by TCRdb to between 2014 and 2016). The investigation overall reported the following: Patients showed significantly higher frequencies than controls for a handful of TRBV segments, among them TRBV5-6, TRBV5-1 and TRBV20-1.

The protocol used for the library was PCR. Sequencer: Illumina HiSeq 2500. Unique molecular identifiers were incorporated into TCR beta cDNA libraries to reduce PCR and sequencing biases. The public reads were run again by TCRdb, first through fastp at Q25 and then through MiXCR, and only productive beta chains were kept. Here each entry gathers all rows of one CDR3 protein and keeps the most common genes and DNA. Within this sample are more than 450,000 distinct CDR3 sequences, with about a third of them counted one time only. The top ten clones comprise less than 6% of the sample. Their cognate antigens are unknown. The sequencing sample was made of blood. The receptors come from a girl aged 2-17 years with multiple sclerosis.

This clonotype was seen only a few times. The chain combines TRBV9 with TRBJ2-1, with 8 bases identical to TRBD1. V lost 0 bases and J lost 5; bases outside the gene matches: 7. Germline CDR1 SGDLS, CDR2 YYNGEE. The CDR3 runs 16 residues. For the CDR3, the DNA is TGTGCCAGCAGCGTAGCTGCCTGGACAGGGAACAATGAGCAGTTCTTC. The encoded protein is CASSVAAWTGNNEQFF. The complete variable domain, with remaining parts taken from reference TRBV9 and TRBJ2-1, reads DSGVTQTPKHLITATGQRVTLRCSPRSGDLSVYWYQQSLDQGLQFLIQYYNGEERAKGNILERFSAQQFPDLHSELNLSSLELGDSALYFCASSVAAWTGNNEQFFGPGTRLTVL.

V usage is TRBV28 and J usage is TRBJ2-3, with 9 nucleotides matching TRBD1. From germline, CDR1 is MDHEN and CDR2 SYDVKM. The CDR3 consists of 14 residues. J gave up 14 bases and V 2 bases, and 11 bases lay outside the gene matches. The CDR3 DNA is TGTGCCAGCAGTTTAGGGGACAGGGCTGTACCCTGGTATTTT. Amino acids: CASSLGDRAVPWYF. The full variable domain, in which reference TRBV28 and TRBJ2-3 provide the parts outside the CDR3, is DVKVTQSSRYLVKRTGEKVFLECVQDMDHENMFWYRQDPGLGLRLIYFSYDVKMKEKGDIPEGYSVSREKKERFSLILESASTNQTSMYLCASSLGDRAVPWYFGPGTRLTVL.

This clonotype was counted only a few times. The V gene is TRBV10-3, the J gene TRBJ2-7, with 10 bases aligning to TRBD1. The CDR3 runs 15 residues. V was pared by 4 bases and J by 3 bases, with 6 bases of the junction left unmatched. Germline V lookup: CDR1 ENHRY, CDR2 SYGVKD. The CDR3 coding sequence is TGTGCCATCAGTGGGAAGAGGACAGGGGGCTACGAGCAGTACTTC. This sequence encodes CAISGKRTGGYEQYF.

J is TRBJ2-7 and V is TRBV5-1, with 11 bases identical to TRBD2. The CDR3 has 14 amino acids. CDR1 is SGHRS and CDR2 is YFSETQ in the germline V gene. Germline trimming cut 0 bases from V and 7 bases from J; bases unmatched to any gene: 3. The DNA of the CDR3 is TGCGCCAGCAGCTTGGAGCCTAGCGGGGGGGAGCAGTACTTC. The encoded protein is CASSLEPSGGEQYF. The full variable domain, with the rest looked up from reference TRBV5-1 and TRBJ2-7, is KAGVTQTPRYLIKTRGQQVTLSCSPISGHRSVSWYQQTPGQGLQFLFEYFSETQRNKGNFPGRFSGRQFSNSRSEMNVSTLELGDSALYLCASSLEPSGGEQYFGPGTRLTVT.

V is TRBV4-1 and J is TRBJ2-3; TRBD1 might be the D (6 bases). CDR1 and CDR2 (germline): MGHRA, YSYEKL. This CDR3 is built from 15 residues. V lost 6 bases, J lost 5 bases, and 18 bases lay in between. Here the CDR3 reads CASRPLGQRKDTQYF. The CDR3 DNA reads as TGCGCCAGCAGACCCCTCGGACAGAGGAAAGATACGCAGTATTTT.

This clonotype was seen a few times. One end of the junction fails to match germline, which may point to a read error. J is TRBJ2-5 and V is TRBV5-1; D possibly corresponds to TRBD1 (6 bases). The CDR3 spans 14 residues. Per germline, CDR1 SGHRS and CDR2 YFSETQ. The CDR3: CASSEGGMEETQYF. CDR3 nucleotides: TGCGCTAGCAGCGAAGGGGGTATGGAGGAGACCCAGTACTTC.

In regard to this clonotype: The junction departs from germline at one end; a sequencing error may be responsible. The chain couples TRBV20-1 to TRBJ2-1; D possibly corresponds to TRBD2 (6 bases). The CDR3 spans 15 residues. Germline CDR1 DFQATT, CDR2 SNEGSKA (reference sequence). The CDR3 is CSASLVGLLYNEQFF. As DNA, the CDR3 is TGCAGTGCTAGCCTGGTGGGACTTCTCTACAACGAGCAGTTCTTC.

The genes are TRBV20-1 and TRBJ1-6; possible D gene TRBD1, 5 bases. The CDR3 length is 16 residues. The V end was cut by 6 bases, the J end by 0 bases, with 15 bases between. Germline V gives CDR1 DFQATT, CDR2 SNEGSKA (reference sequence). For the CDR3, the DNA is TGCAGTGCCTCCACAGGCTCGAGCTCCTATAATTCACCCCTCCACTTT. It encodes CSASTGSSSYNSPLHF.

The genes are TRBV20-1 and TRBJ2-1, with TRBD2 identical over 10 bases. Germline CDR1 reads DFQATT; CDR2 reads SNEGSKA (reference sequence). This CDR3 is built from 16 residues. V trimming: 3 bases; J trimming: 10 bases; junction bases outside the gene matches: 15. CDR3 DNA: TGCAGTGCTAGTCGTGATAGGACTAGCGGCTCCTACGAGCAGTTCTTC. It yields the protein CSASRDRTSGSYEQFF.

This clonotype was seen only a few times. V and J are TRBV5-1 and TRBJ2-7; D perhaps matches TRBD2 (5 bases). The CDR3 contains 15 residues. Trimming stripped 0 bases from V and 7 bases from J, with 17 bases between. Germline V gives CDR1 SGHRS, CDR2 YFSETQ. The CDR3 DNA sequence: TGCGCCAGCAGCTTGGCCGGGAACCCGGAGGCGGAGCAGTACTTC. Protein product: CASSLAGNPEAEQYF.